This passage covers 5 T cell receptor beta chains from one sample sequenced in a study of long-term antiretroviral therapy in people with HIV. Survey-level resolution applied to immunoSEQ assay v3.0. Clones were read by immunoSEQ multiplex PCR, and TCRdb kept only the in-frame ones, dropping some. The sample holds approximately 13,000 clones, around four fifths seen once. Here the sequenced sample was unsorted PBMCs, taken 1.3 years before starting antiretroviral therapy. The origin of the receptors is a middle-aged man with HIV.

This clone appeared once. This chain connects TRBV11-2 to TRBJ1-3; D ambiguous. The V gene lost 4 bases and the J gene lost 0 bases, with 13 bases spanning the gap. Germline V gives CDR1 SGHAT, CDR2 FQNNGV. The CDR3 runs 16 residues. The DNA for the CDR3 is TGTGCCAGCAGCTCTTCCACGGGCAGCTCTGGAAACACCATATATTTT. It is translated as CASSSSTGSSGNTIYF.

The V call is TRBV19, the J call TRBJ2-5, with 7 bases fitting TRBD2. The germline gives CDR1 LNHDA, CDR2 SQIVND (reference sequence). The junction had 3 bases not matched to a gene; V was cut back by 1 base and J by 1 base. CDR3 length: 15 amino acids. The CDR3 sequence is CASSIAGGLQETQYF. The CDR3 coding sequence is TGTGCCAGTAGTATAGCGGGGGGTCTCCAAGAGACCCAGTACTTC.

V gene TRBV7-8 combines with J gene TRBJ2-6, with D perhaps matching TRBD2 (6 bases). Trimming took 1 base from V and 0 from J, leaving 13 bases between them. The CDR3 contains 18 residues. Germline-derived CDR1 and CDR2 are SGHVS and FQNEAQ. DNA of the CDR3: TGTGCCAGCAGCTTAGAGGCACGGGGGAGCTCTGGGGCCAACGTCCTGACTTTC. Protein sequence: CASSLEARGSSGANVLTF.

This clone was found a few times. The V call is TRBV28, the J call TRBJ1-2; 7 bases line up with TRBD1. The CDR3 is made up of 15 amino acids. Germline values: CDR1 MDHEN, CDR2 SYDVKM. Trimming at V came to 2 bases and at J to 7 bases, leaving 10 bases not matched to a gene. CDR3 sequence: CASSLPLGQAGGYTF. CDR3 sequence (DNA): TGTGCCAGCAGTTTACCCCTCGGACAGGCAGGTGGCTACACCTTC.

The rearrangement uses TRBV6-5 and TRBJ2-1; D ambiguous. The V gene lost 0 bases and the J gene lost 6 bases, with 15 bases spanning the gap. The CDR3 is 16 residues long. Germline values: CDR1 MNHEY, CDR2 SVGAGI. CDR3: CASSYSYLLGTNEQFF. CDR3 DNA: TGTGCCAGCAGTTACTCCTATCTTTTGGGAACCAATGAGCAGTTCTTC.